What follows are 10 T cell receptor beta chains derived from one specimen sequenced in a study of cytomegalovirus exposure and HLA in healthy donors (dated 2017 in TCRdb). The method behind the library was the immunoSEQ multiplex PCR assay. The multiplex PCR relied on a mix of 60 forward primers for TCR Vbeta segments and 13 reverse primers for TCR Jbeta segments. The table was pulled from immuneACCESS by TCRdb, which kept in-frame rearrangements only. Such tables lose some clones; where checked, under half of the loss comes from unresolved V genes, and the rest has no known cause. For this sample there are around 190,000 clones; about 90% appear just once. Of the sample, around 0.98% falls within the top ten clones. The sample consisted of PBMCs. The source of these receptors is a boy between 2 and 10 years old in good health and CMV-seronegative.

CDR3: CASSEAVYNNEQFF. The CDR3 DNA follows: TGTGCCAGCAGTGAAGCAGTCTATAACAATGAGCAGTTCTTC. The V call is TRBV6-1, the J call TRBJ2-1, with D unclear. This CDR3 has 14 amino acids. CDR1 MNHNS and CDR2 SASEGT come from the germline V gene. Trimming took 0 bases from V and 5 from J, leaving 8 bases between them.

This chain joins TRBV19 and TRBJ2-1; 8 nucleotides agree with TRBD2. This CDR3 contains 15 residues. The V and J ends lost 10 bases and 5 bases, in that order; junction bases with no gene match: 13. Germline V CDR1 and CDR2: LNHDA, SQIVND (reference sequence). The CDR3 DNA sequence: TGTGCCACCTCGGGGGGGAGTGGGGGCGACAATGAGCAGTTCTTC. As protein: CATSGGSGGDNEQFF.

The chain links TRBV2 to TRBJ1-4; D uncertain. V was clipped by 4 bases and J by 8 bases, with 5 bases between them. From germline, CDR1 is SNHLY and CDR2 FYNNEI. There are 11 residues in the CDR3. The CDR3 DNA is TGTGCCAGCAGTGTGGCCGAAAAACTGTTTTTT. Its translation: CASSVAEKLFF.

V usage is TRBV15 and J usage is TRBJ2-5, with a weak D call TRBD2 (5 bases). The tail of the sequence fits TRBJ2-7 better, so the J call may be wrong. This CDR3 is 17 amino acids long. CDR1 is LNHNV, CDR2 YYDKDF, per germline (reference sequence). The CDR3 region has the DNA TGTGCCACCAGCAGAGATGCTAAGCGGACGAGCTCCTACGAGCAGTACTTC. Translating it yields CATSRDAKRTSSYEQYF.

The V and J genes are TRBV7-3 and TRBJ1-2, with a possible D match to TRBD1 (5 bases). The germline gives CDR1 SGHTA, CDR2 FQGTGA. Deletions cut 2 bases from V and 1 base from J, with 5 bases between. This CDR3 contains 13 residues. CDR3 nucleotides: TGTGCCAGCAGCTTAGACAGTAACTATGGCTACACCTTC. Its protein is CASSLDSNYGYTF.

The rearrangement joins TRBV13 to TRBJ1-1; 8 bases align to TRBD1. This CDR3 has 15 residues. V lost 4 bases to trimming and J lost 10 bases; unmatched junction nucleotides: 14. Germline V gives CDR1 PRHDT, CDR2 FYEKMQ (reference sequence). The CDR3 DNA reads as TGTGCCAGCAGCTCCCGCAGGACAGGGTGGGAAGGAGCTTTCTTT. It encodes CASSSRRTGWEGAFF. Variable domain in full (rest from reference TRBV13 and TRBJ1-1): AAGVIQSPRHLIKEKRETATLKCYPIPRHDTVYWYQQGPGQDPQFLISFYEKMQSDKGSIPDRFSAQQFSDYHSELNMSSLELGDSALYFCASSSRRTGWEGAFFGQGTRLTVV.

The chain combines TRBV28 with TRBJ1-4; 8 bases are a match to TRBD1. The germline V gene encodes CDR1 MDHEN and CDR2 SYDVKM. The J segment lost 6 bases and the V segment lost 9 bases, leaving 6 bases of the junction unmatched. This CDR3 has 13 residues. CDR3 sequence reads: CARAGGGDEKLFF. The CDR3 DNA follows: TGTGCCAGAGCAGGGGGCGGTGATGAAAAACTGTTTTTT. Supplemented by reference TRBV28 and TRBJ1-4, the full variable domain reads DVKVTQSSRYLVKRTGEKVFLECVQDMDHENMFWYRQDPGLGLRLIYFSYDVKMKEKGDIPEGYSVSREKKERFSLILESASTNQTSMYLCARAGGGDEKLFFGSGTQLSVL.

This clone was detected only once. The chain joins TRBV18 to TRBJ2-1; the D gene is possibly TRBD2 (5 bases). The CDR3 is made up of 14 amino acids. CDR1 KGHSH and CDR2 LQKENI come from the germline V gene. V dropped 0 bases and J dropped 7 bases, with 10 bases sitting between them. CDR3 amino acids: CASSPPGLPNEQFF. The CDR3 DNA reads as TGTGCCAGCTCACCACCCGGACTTCCAAATGAGCAGTTCTTC.

This clone was counted once. The chain couples TRBV5-1 to TRBJ2-1; TRBD2 aligns across 7 bases. V trimming: 5 bases; J trimming: 5 bases; junction bases outside the gene matches: 7. This CDR3 contains 14 residues. In germline, CDR1 is SGHRS, CDR2 YFSETQ. CDR3 sequence reads: CASRRAGSHNEQFF. The DNA of the CDR3 is TGCGCCAGCAGGCGAGCGGGGTCCCACAATGAGCAGTTCTTC.

The V gene is TRBV12-2, the J gene TRBJ1-3. TRBV12-2 is designated a pseudogene. This CDR3 is built from 19 residues. CDR3 residues: CASRFCTGSTRGNGNTIYF. The CDR3 coding sequence is TGTGCAAGTCGCTTTTGTACTGGGTCAACTCGGGGGAACGGAAACACCATATATTTT.